A selection of T cell receptor beta chains follows, all from one sample in a study of a mutant IDH1 vaccine in newly diagnosed glioma. Profiled with immunoSEQ multiplex PCR; TCRdb holds only in-frame clones, not every one. The sample contains 70,000 to 100,000 clones, approximately 80% of which appear only once. The input for sequencing was PBMCs, taken from a glioma patient treated with radiotherapy, temozolomide or both. The receptors here all came from a middle-aged man with glioma. Some clones in this sample may be carry-over from other donors' samples. CDR3s include the opening cysteine and the closing phenylalanine or tryptophan. Size is omitted from some rows. Given values are once, few, many or a class for expanded clones.

V gene: TRBV5-1
clone size: -
J gene: TRBJ1-2
CDR3 protein: CASSPREGAGYGYTF

V gene: TRBV5-1
clone size: few
J gene: TRBJ1-2
CDR3 protein: CASSLGTYGYTF

V gene: TRBV14
clone size: -
J gene: TRBJ2-5
CDR3 protein: CASSQDLVRTFQETQYF

V gene: TRBV5-4
clone size: -
J gene: TRBJ1-1
CDR3 protein: CASSFVSGGAFF

V gene: TRBV6-5
clone size: -
J gene: TRBJ1-1
CDR3 protein: CASSALGRTEAFF

V gene: TRBV7-9
clone size: -
J gene: TRBJ1-1
CDR3 protein: CASSHPRGTEAFF

V gene: TRBV6-1
clone size: few
J gene: TRBJ1-1
CDR3 protein: CASIGVGNTEAFF

V gene: TRBV27
clone size: -
J gene: TRBJ1-6
CDR3 protein: CASSQGGYPGSPLHF

V gene: TRBV6-5
clone size: -
J gene: TRBJ1-1
CDR3 protein: CASSYAAGTEAFF

V gene: TRBV10-3
clone size: -
J gene: TRBJ1-3
CDR3 protein: CAISGQGRNTIYF

V gene: TRBV10-3
clone size: -
J gene: TRBJ2-7
CDR3 protein: CAISEGGSSYEQYF

V gene: TRBV11-2
clone size: -
J gene: TRBJ1-2
CDR3 protein: CASSVDRRGVTF

V gene: TRBV30
clone size: -
J gene: TRBJ1-2
CDR3 protein: CAWRGGGVGYTF

V gene: TRBV10-3
clone size: few
J gene: TRBJ1-5
CDR3 protein: CAITASSNQPQHF

V gene: TRBV5-4
clone size: -
J gene: TRBJ2-5
CDR3 protein: CASSSLGAGGRKETQYF

V gene: TRBV10-2
clone size: once
J gene: TRBJ1-4
CDR3 protein: CASSELDRPRKLFF

V gene: TRBV30
clone size: -
J gene: TRBJ1-6
CDR3 protein: CAWSLEAMGNSPLHF

V gene: TRBV5-8
clone size: -
J gene: TRBJ1-2
CDR3 protein: CASSLRVSSYGYTF

V gene: TRBV10-2
clone size: few
J gene: TRBJ1-6
CDR3 protein: CASSEWGLADAPLHF

V gene: TRBV7-9
clone size: -
J gene: TRBJ1-5
CDR3 protein: CASSLQGSNQPQHF

V gene: TRBV29-1
clone size: -
J gene: TRBJ2-5
CDR3 protein: CSVAARAQETQYF

V gene: TRBV27
clone size: -
J gene: TRBJ2-1
CDR3 protein: CASSLSSGTLLRNEQFF

V gene: TRBV27
clone size: few
J gene: TRBJ2-7
CDR3 protein: CASSLATGGGYEQYF

V gene: TRBV30
clone size: -
J gene: TRBJ1-4
CDR3 protein: CAWEQGVNEKLFF

V gene: TRBV6-5
clone size: -
J gene: TRBJ2-7
CDR3 protein: CASSYSRGRQYYEQYF

V gene: TRBV27
clone size: -
J gene: TRBJ2-2
CDR3 protein: CASSLYQTTGELFF

V gene: TRBV5-1
clone size: -
J gene: TRBJ2-7
CDR3 protein: CASSFDSPSSYEQYF

V gene: TRBV5-1
clone size: -
J gene: TRBJ2-7
CDR3 protein: CASSLGSGISAYEQYF

V gene: TRBV30
clone size: -
J gene: TRBJ1-2
CDR3 protein: CAWRPTGARNGYTF

V gene: TRBV2
clone size: few
J gene: TRBJ1-3
CDR3 protein: CASNAAGNTIYF

V gene: TRBV7-9
clone size: few
J gene: TRBJ1-1
CDR3 protein: CASSLSQLEAFF

V gene: TRBV10-2
clone size: few
J gene: TRBJ2-1
CDR3 protein: CASSRESNEQFF

V gene: TRBV7-8
clone size: -
J gene: TRBJ1-6
CDR3 protein: CASSLEGGNWALHF

V gene: TRBV30
clone size: few
J gene: TRBJ1-1
CDR3 protein: CAWTVGARAEAFF

V gene: TRBV14
clone size: -
J gene: TRBJ2-1
CDR3 protein: CASSQDGGAYNEQFF

V gene: TRBV19
clone size: -
J gene: TRBJ1-4
CDR3 protein: CASSIGSKNEKLFF

V gene: TRBV27
clone size: -
J gene: TRBJ2-7
CDR3 protein: CASSGGYEQYF

V gene: TRBV2
clone size: -
J gene: TRBJ2-5
CDR3 protein: CARQGDQETQYF

V gene: TRBV9
clone size: -
J gene: TRBJ2-3
CDR3 protein: CASSVASSGRAADTQYF

V gene: TRBV10-3
clone size: -
J gene: TRBJ2-3
CDR3 protein: CAIRASGDSISTDTQYF

V gene: TRBV7-9
clone size: -
J gene: TRBJ1-2
CDR3 protein: CASSLGQIRNYGYTF

V gene: TRBV20-1
clone size: -
J gene: TRBJ1-2
CDR3 protein: CSASYYGYTF

V gene: TRBV30
clone size: -
J gene: TRBJ1-6
CDR3 protein: CAWTGSSYNSPLHF

V gene: TRBV10-1
clone size: -
J gene: TRBJ1-4
CDR3 protein: CASSGPQGGGEKLFF

V gene: TRBV19
clone size: -
J gene: TRBJ1-2
CDR3 protein: CASSDLVEPWVLNYGYTF

V gene: TRBV19
clone size: -
J gene: TRBJ2-5
CDR3 protein: CASSIDSGGAGETQYF

V gene: TRBV13
clone size: once
J gene: TRBJ1-2
CDR3 protein: CASSQGTGVYGYTF

V gene: TRBV19
clone size: -
J gene: TRBJ2-3
CDR3 protein: CASSRMVGSTDTQYF

V gene: TRBV7-2
clone size: -
J gene: TRBJ1-1
CDR3 protein: CASSPSRGNLRITEAFF

V gene: TRBV6-1
clone size: few
J gene: TRBJ1-6
CDR3 protein: CASSESDGDNSPLHF

V gene: TRBV4-1
clone size: -
J gene: TRBJ2-3
CDR3 protein: CASSQGDSGTDTQYF

V gene: TRBV6-7
clone size: -
J gene: TRBJ1-1
CDR3 protein: CASSYSTGEEARGTEAFF

V gene: TRBV2
clone size: -
J gene: TRBJ2-3
CDR3 protein: CASSERLFWRVTDTQYF

V gene: TRBV9
clone size: -
J gene: TRBJ1-4
CDR3 protein: CASSVGNSVNEKLFF